This T cell receptor beta chain was recorded in a study of cytomegalovirus exposure and HLA in healthy donors (dated by TCRdb to the late 2010s). For the wider study: According to a later analysis, one platform produced both the 120 validation repertoires and the 666 repertoires of the first cohort. The study aimed to test whether signatures of past pathogen exposure could be identified by cataloging public T cell receptors. Besides the first cohort of 666 subjects, a separate validation cohort made up of over 100 different subjects was used. To predict cytomegalovirus infection status, the study brought together high-throughput TCR immunosequencing, statistical association of individual TCRs with disease status, and machine learning. Points the paper makes about the study in general: The classifier was reported to diagnose cytomegalovirus status with high specificity and sensitivity in both the original and validation cohorts. Subsequent analysis determined that TCRs grouped into clusters in the first cohort also showed a tendency toward co-occurrence across the 130 or so validation repertoires, and about 93% of cluster scores exceeded 0. All 120 or so repertoires were used to score co-occurrence in the validation cohort in a later analysis, because that analysis had no HLA typing for the cohort. The authors suggested that the approach could potentially be extended to other disease states and immunological phenotypes. Three of the identified cytomegalovirus-associated TCR beta chains were confirmed in vitro to be specific for cytomegalovirus antigens. In the study, 150 to 200 TCR beta chains were listed as associated with cytomegalovirus. Most TCR sequences were seen in very few donors, while some public TCRs were found in many individuals.

The CDR3 holds 14 amino acids from the cysteine to the phenylalanine. Only CDR3 DNA is held: 42 bases, read in frame from base 1. V was cut back by 3 bases and J by 1 base, leaving a gap of 9 bases between them. The germline V gene specifies ENHRY as CDR1 and SYGVKD as CDR2. As for this clone: Its antigen is currently not known. No base quality values were provided; no much bigger clone lies one nucleotide off.

Separate from the roughly 700-subject first cohort, the validation cohort of roughly 120 subjects was the group to which the donors belonged. Receptor libraries were prepared by the immunoSEQ multiplex PCR assay. The published analysis was carried out like this. A statistical classification framework was built to diagnose cytomegalovirus status from the catalog of TCR beta chain sequences. As stored in TCRdb, this immuneACCESS dataset retains in-frame rearrangements with V and J assigned. A fraction of the clones does not appear; measured against another copy, unresolved V genes explain less than half of the discrepancy, and the remainder lacks a known reason. V and J calls and clone size are as listed in that table; D and trimming were resolved from the DNA. In all, the sample holds 250,000 to 350,000 clones, and roughly 88% of those were seen once. Clones ranked in the top ten supply around 0.84% of the sample.

The TCR sequence derives from a woman aged 18-29 years in good health and CMV-seronegative. The rearrangement joined TRBV10-3 to TRBJ1-2; TRBD1 is perhaps the D gene, given 5 matching bases. The specimen was PBMCs. The CDR3 sequence is CAISDPDSNYGYTF. The nucleotide sequence is given as TGTGCCATCAGTGACCCCGACAGTAACTATGGCTACACCTTC.